Listed here are 21 T cell receptor beta chains from one sample, sequenced in a study of cytomegalovirus exposure and HLA in healthy donors. The PCR was carried out with 60 Vbeta primers and 13 Jbeta primers. The protocol was immunoSEQ multiplex PCR, while the TCRdb copy is restricted to in-frame clones and leaves out a portion. There are 150,000 to 200,000 clones in the sample; roughly 8.7% occur only once, and approximately 1.3% lies in the top ten. The sequenced material came from PBMCs. All receptors derive from a woman younger than 45 in good health and CMV-seropositive.

This clone was observed a handful of times. V and J are TRBV28 and TRBJ2-3; D gene unclear. The CDR3 loop spans 12 amino acids. Germline CDR1 and CDR2: MDHEN and SYDVKM. V lost 5 bases and J 5 bases, leaving 8 bases between the germline ends. CDR3 in amino acids: CASSESGDTQYF. DNA of the CDR3: TGTGCCAGCAGTGAGTCGGGAGATACGCAGTATTTT.

The table lists this clone with a few counts. V is TRBV6-6 and J is TRBJ2-2; no definite D call. V was shortened by 4 bases and J by 6 bases, with 3 bases between the two germline ends. The germline V gene has CDR1 MNHNY and CDR2 SVGAGI (reference sequence). The CDR3 runs to 11 residues. The CDR3 here is CASSSAGELFF. The CDR3 region has the DNA TGTGCCAGCAGTTCGGCCGGGGAGCTGTTTTTT.

The chain employs TRBV6-5 and TRBJ1-2, with 7 positions matching TRBD1. CDR3 length: 14 residues. V trimming: 6 bases; J trimming: 4 bases; junction bases outside the gene matches: 8. The germline V gene has CDR1 MNHEY and CDR2 SVGAGI. CDR3 region: CASRPGTAVYGYTF. CDR3 DNA sequence: TGTGCCAGCAGACCCGGGACAGCGGTCTATGGCTACACCTTC.

This clone was recorded a few times. This chain uses TRBV10-1 with TRBJ2-3, with 7 bases aligning to TRBD1. The CDR3 has 16 residues. Germline CDR1 WNHNN, CDR2 SYGVQD (reference sequence). With V trimmed by 2 bases and J by 2 bases, 7 bases remained unmatched. The CDR3 loop reads CASSEGARGNTDTQYF. The DNA of the CDR3 is TGCGCCAGCAGTGAGGGGGCCAGGGGGAACACAGATACGCAGTATTTT.

This clone has at least ten counts. This sequence joins TRBV28 and TRBJ1-5, with 9 bases lining up with TRBD1. The CDR3 runs 17 residues. With V trimmed by 7 bases and J by 6 bases, 16 bases remained unmatched. Germline assignment: CDR1 MDHEN and CDR2 SYDVKM. CDR3 residues: CASTTMGQGAGGQPQHF. The CDR3 nucleotides read TGTGCCAGCACTACTATGGGACAGGGCGCGGGTGGTCAGCCCCAGCATTTT.

This clone showed up just a few times. The chain couples TRBV9 to TRBJ1-5; tentatively, D is TRBD1 (6 bases). Between the trimmed V and J ends, which lost 0 bases and 2 bases, there was a span of 9 bases. The CDR3 is made up of 15 amino acids. Per the germline V gene, CDR1 is SGDLS and CDR2 is YYNGEE. The CDR3 region has the DNA TGTGCCAGCAGCGTAGAAGGGGGTGGCAATCAGCCCCAGCATTTT. Its protein is CASSVEGGGNQPQHF.

This chain uses TRBV7-2 with TRBJ1-2; 10 nucleotides match TRBD1. V lost 3 bases, J lost 7 bases, and 2 bases stayed unmatched. The CDR3 is 13 residues long. CDR1 SGHTA and CDR2 FQGNSA come from the germline V gene. The CDR3 here is CASSLGDRGGYTF. The CDR3 DNA is TGTGCCAGCAGCTTGGGGGACAGGGGTGGCTACACCTTC.

This clone was seen a few times. This chain joins TRBV9 and TRBJ2-1, with 10 bases that match TRBD2. The germline CDR1 and CDR2 sequences are SGDLS and YYNGEE. The CDR3 contains 15 residues. V shed 4 bases and J 4 bases; nucleotides not matched to a gene: 5. This CDR3 reads CASSSSGSSYNEQFF. CDR3 DNA sequence: TGTGCCAGCAGCTCTAGCGGGAGTTCGTACAATGAGCAGTTCTTC.

The rearrangement uses TRBV30 and TRBJ1-5; possible D gene TRBD1, 5 bases. V dropped 5 bases and J dropped 1 base, with 12 bases sitting between them. This CDR3 region has 14 residues. In germline, CDR1 is GTSNPN, CDR2 SVGIG (reference sequence). In nucleotides, the CDR3 is TGTGCCTGGGCGCGGGGGAACAGCAATCAGCCCCAGCATTTT. Amino acid sequence: CAWARGNSNQPQHF.

This clone has only a few counts. This chain connects TRBV6-1 to TRBJ2-3; D is possibly TRBD2 (5 bases). V lost 4 bases to trimming and J lost 4 bases, with 12 bases between them. This CDR3 has 14 residues. Looked up from germline, CDR1 is MNHNS and CDR2 is SASEGT. The CDR3 coding sequence is TGTGCCAGCAGTGGCGGGCTTGTCCCAGATACGCAGTATTTT. It yields the protein CASSGGLVPDTQYF.

The V gene is TRBV4-1, the J gene TRBJ1-3, with TRBD1 as a possible D gene (5 bases). The germline gives CDR1 MGHRA, CDR2 YSYEKL. Trimming cost V 0 bases and J 3 bases, with 15 bases left between them. The CDR3 is made up of 17 amino acids. In DNA form, the CDR3 reads TGCGCCAGCAGCCAAGATAGAGCCAGGGCTTATGGAAACACCATATATTTT. Its protein is CASSQDRARAYGNTIYF.

The chain joins TRBV15 to TRBJ2-5, with D tentatively TRBD1 (5 bases). The V end lost 7 bases, the J end lost 5 bases, and 20 bases lay between the germline ends. The CDR3 extends over 15 amino acids. Germline CDR1 LNHNV, CDR2 YYDKDF (reference sequence). The CDR3 sequence: CATTKDGQGRETQYF. CDR3 nucleotides: TGTGCCACCACTAAGGACGGGCAGGGCAGGGAGACCCAGTACTTC.

The gene calls are TRBV11-3 and TRBJ2-1; 9 positions match TRBD2. The CDR3 has 16 amino acids. The V gene end was trimmed by 5 bases and the J gene end by 0 bases; junction bases not matched to a gene: 5. The V gene's germline CDR1 is SGHNT and CDR2 YENEEA. The CDR3 sequence is CASSPLAGSSYNEQFF. The CDR3 DNA follows: TGTGCCAGCAGCCCCCTAGCGGGGAGCTCCTACAATGAGCAGTTCTTC.

This clone was seen only a few times. V gene TRBV19 combines with J gene TRBJ1-2; no firm D call. This CDR3 has 15 residues. In germline, CDR1 is LNHDA, CDR2 SQIVND (reference sequence). The V end was cut by 5 bases, the J end by 2 bases, with 15 bases between. CDR3 sequence: CASSPEVLSNYGYTF. DNA for the CDR3: TGTGCCAGTAGTCCCGAGGTTCTGTCAAACTATGGCTACACCTTC.

This clone was observed a handful of times. The chain couples TRBV9 to TRBJ2-1; the D gene is possibly TRBD2 (6 bases). Germline CDR1 and CDR2: SGDLS and YYNGEE. V lost 2 bases to trimming and J lost 10 bases, with 22 bases between them. The CDR3 totals 16 residues. The CDR3 reads CASSVWGLGLAKEQFF. The DNA for the CDR3 is TGTGCCAGCAGCGTTTGGGGCCTTGGGCTAGCGAAGGAGCAGTTCTTC.

In this sample, this clone turned up a few times. The rearrangement links TRBV7-7 to TRBJ2-1; 11 bases match TRBD1. The CDR3 length is 17 residues. The J segment lost 7 bases and the V segment lost 2 bases, leaving 10 bases of the junction unmatched. Germline lookup yields CDR1 SSHAT and CDR2 FNYEAQ (reference sequence). The CDR3 coding sequence is TGTGCCAGCAGCTTAACGATTGGGACAGGGGGTACGAATGAGCAGTTCTTC. Its protein is CASSLTIGTGGTNEQFF.

The gene calls are TRBV7-3 and TRBJ2-7, with 9 bases matching TRBD1. Germline V gene lookup returns CDR1 SGHTA and CDR2 FQGTGA. Trimming cost V 4 bases and J 1 base; bases outside gene matches: 11. The CDR3 runs 17 residues. The CDR3 loop is CASSSGGQGAISYEQYF. In DNA, the CDR3 is TGTGCCAGCAGCTCCGGGGGACAGGGCGCTATATCCTACGAGCAGTACTTC.

Many counts were recorded for this clone. This chain joins TRBV10-2 and TRBJ1-2; 8 nucleotides agree with TRBD1. The germline V gene encodes CDR1 WSHSY and CDR2 SAAADI. V trimming: 0 bases; J trimming: 5 bases; junction bases outside the gene matches: 8. The CDR3 is made up of 16 amino acids. CDR3 loop: CASSESLGQGPYGYTF. The CDR3 DNA reads TGCGCCAGCAGTGAGTCTCTAGGACAGGGACCTTATGGCTACACCTTC.

This clone was seen a few times. This chain joins TRBV7-9 and TRBJ1-2, with no clear D. V gave up 7 bases and J gave up 5 bases, with 8 bases separating them. The CDR3 is 11 amino acids. In germline, CDR1 is SEHNR, CDR2 FQNEAQ (reference sequence). The CDR3 protein is CASTRGYGYTF. CDR3 in DNA: TGTGCCAGCACCCGGGGTTATGGCTACACCTTC.

This clone was seen more than once but under ten times. The CDR3 nucleotides are TGCAGCGTTGTTATCCGGTCCTACGAGCAGTACTTC. Amino acids: CSVVIRSYEQYF. V and J are TRBV29-1 and TRBJ2-7; no reliable D call. The germline V gene has CDR1 SQVTM and CDR2 ANQGSEA. Trimming took off 4 bases at V and 1 base at J, with 8 bases between the two ends. The CDR3 extends over 12 amino acids.

The table lists this clone with a few counts. The chain joins TRBV30 to TRBJ1-5, with no clear D. The CDR3 covers 13 residues. Germline CDR1 and CDR2: GTSNPN and SVGIG (reference sequence). V lost 0 bases and J lost 7, with 10 bases in between. The CDR3, as DNA: TGTGCCTGGAGTGTCGAGGGCTTCCAGCCCCAGCATTTT. This codes for CAWSVEGFQPQHF.